This T cell receptor (beta chain) was documented in a study of shared clonotypes between healthy human individuals. Study summary: Donors had three CD4 naive, three CD4 memory, two CD8 naive and one CD8 memory plate apiece.

CD4+ cells were split into CD45RA+ naive and CD45RA-negative memory subsets. Findings and caveats of the study: In having few donors, the study represented limited genetic and exposure-history diversity. It was only blood that was sampled, and tissue repertoires likely differ.

Note on this clone: As yet, its antigen is unknown. The same CDR3 arises from other DNA sequences in this sample as well.

Germline V gene lookup returns CDR1 SGHDN and CDR2 FVKESK. The CDR3 is 17 residues long. V was cut by 1 base and J by 7 bases, with 20 bases left in between. Clones were read by immunoSEQ multiplex PCR, and TCRdb kept only the in-frame ones, dropping some. The data show over 850,000 clones, around three quarters seen once. What was sequenced was memory CD4+ T cells from PBMCs. Subset given: CD45RA-negative fraction. This TCR derives from a young man in good health. Some clones in this sample may be carry-over from other donors' samples. The rearrangement joins TRBV14 to TRBJ2-1, with D possibly being TRBD2 (5 bases). The CDR3 bases are TGTGCCAGCAGCCAAGTTGGGCTAGCCGGTTCAAGAAATGAGCAGTTCTTC. Amino acids: CASSQVGLAGSRNEQFF.